The 13 T cell receptor beta chains in this list originate from one sample, sequenced in a study of blood T cell repertoires in COVID-19. Generated by immunoSEQ multiplex PCR, the TCRdb table keeps only in-frame clones and is missing some. The sample includes some 200,000 clones, over 75% of them seen just once. What was sequenced was PBMCs or T cells enriched from blood (not recorded which). The source of these receptors is a woman in her forties with acute COVID-19.

V and J are TRBV7-9 and TRBJ1-1, with D perhaps TRBD1 (6 bases). Germline CDR1 SEHNR, CDR2 FQNEAQ (reference sequence). Trimming left V 5 bases short and J 3 bases short, with 10 bases between. The CDR3 extends over 13 amino acids. The CDR3 nucleotides are TGTGCCAGCAGCCTCAGGGGAGACACTGAAGCTTTCTTT. This encodes CASSLRGDTEAFF.

DNA for the CDR3: TGTGCCAGCACCGGGGTCGGCTTGAACACTGAAGCTTTCTTT. Translated: CASTGVGLNTEAFF. The V gene is TRBV6-5, the J gene TRBJ1-1; D unresolved. This CDR3 comprises 14 residues. Trimming left V 7 bases short and J 0 bases short, with 12 bases between. The V gene's germline CDR1 is MNHEY and CDR2 SVGAGI.

The V and J genes are TRBV15 and TRBJ1-1; 8 nucleotides agree with TRBD1. The CDR3 is made up of 15 amino acids. V shed 1 base and J 8 bases; nucleotides not matched to a gene: 9. Germline V CDR1 and CDR2: LNHNV, YYDKDF (reference sequence). CDR3 nucleotide sequence: TGTGCCACCAGCAGAGCAGGGACAGGAGCCACGGAAGCTTTCTTT. Translating gives CATSRAGTGATEAFF.

The rearrangement links TRBV7-9 to TRBJ1-1; TRBD1 might be the D (5 bases). The CDR3 consists of 15 residues. In germline, CDR1 is SEHNR, CDR2 FQNEAQ (reference sequence). Trimming removed 5 bases at V and 1 base at J, with 14 bases between. The CDR3 DNA reads as TGTGCCAGCAGCCCTTTAGGGGTGGGGAACACTGAAGCTTTCTTT. Translating it yields CASSPLGVGNTEAFF.

The V and J genes are TRBV4-2 and TRBJ1-1; TRBD1 is a possible D gene (6 bases). The CDR3 has 15 residues. V lost 0 bases and J 4 bases, leaving 12 bases between the germline ends. Germline V CDR1 and CDR2: LGHNA, YNFKEQ. The CDR3 protein is CASSQDTGLPTEAFF. The CDR3 DNA sequence: TGTGCCAGCAGCCAAGATACAGGGTTGCCCACTGAAGCTTTCTTT.

In nucleotides, the CDR3 is TGTGCCAGCAGTCCAAGGGGGCTGGGGGAGCAGTACTTC. It codes for CASSPRGLGEQYF. V usage is TRBV6-6 and J usage is TRBJ2-7, with TRBD1 identical over 7 bases. This CDR3 is built from 13 residues. V lost 5 bases, J lost 7 bases, and 8 bases stayed unmatched. Germline assignment: CDR1 MNHNY and CDR2 SVGAGI (reference sequence).

The V and J genes are TRBV19 and TRBJ1-3; 8 nucleotides agree with TRBD1. The CDR3 covers 16 residues. Unmatched junction bases numbered 7, after V lost 5 bases and J lost 1 base. The germline V gene encodes CDR1 LNHDA and CDR2 SQIVND (reference sequence). The CDR3 bases are TGTGCCAGTAGTGCCGGGACAGGAGTGTCTGGAAACACCATATATTTT. Translation: CASSAGTGVSGNTIYF.

This clone has a single count. This chain joins TRBV27 and TRBJ1-4; maybe TRBD1 (6 bases). There are 13 residues in the CDR3. V was clipped by 8 bases and J by 8 bases, with 15 bases between them. Germline values: CDR1 MNHEY, CDR2 SMNVEV (reference sequence). The CDR3 loop is CASSAGALEKLFF. The CDR3 bases are TGTGCCAGCTCGGCGGGGGCGCTGGAAAAACTGTTTTTT.

The V gene is TRBV5-4, the J gene TRBJ1-1; 7 nucleotides match TRBD1. The CDR3 consists of 14 residues. In germline, CDR1 is SGHNT, CDR2 YYREEE (reference sequence). The V segment lost 0 bases and the J segment 7 bases; nucleotides outside the gene matches: 6. The CDR3 is CASSLEQGVGEAFF. The CDR3 coding sequence is TGTGCCAGCAGCTTGGAGCAGGGGGTTGGTGAAGCTTTCTTT.

The chain's CDR3 is CSVEFLGEQYF. CDR3 nucleotides: TGCAGCGTTGAATTCCTCGGGGAGCAGTACTTC. The rearrangement joins TRBV29-1 to TRBJ2-7, with D unclear. The V gene's germline CDR1 is SQVTM and CDR2 ANQGSEA. The CDR3 has 11 amino acids. The germline V and J ends were trimmed by 2 bases and 7 bases, with 9 bases remaining between them.

The rearrangement uses TRBV28 and TRBJ1-5; 8 nucleotides agree with TRBD1. The CDR3 spans 13 residues. V was pared by 6 bases and J by 8 bases, with 6 bases of the junction left unmatched. Germline CDR1 is MDHEN and CDR2 is SYDVKM. CDR3 in amino acids: CASRSRGPEPQHF. In DNA, the CDR3 is TGTGCCAGCAGAAGCAGGGGGCCGGAGCCCCAGCATTTT.

For the CDR3, the DNA is TGTGCCAGCAGTGAAGCTAGCGGGAGGGAATACAATGAGCAGTTCTTC. Residues: CASSEASGREYNEQFF. The gene calls are TRBV2 and TRBJ2-1, with 11 bases fitting TRBD2. Germline V gene data show CDR1 as SNHLY and CDR2 as FYNNEI. CDR3 size: 16 residues. Trimming at V came to 0 bases and at J to 4 bases, leaving 2 bases not matched to a gene.

The V gene is TRBV7-6, the J gene TRBJ2-3; 7 bases line up with TRBD2. CDR1 is SGHVS and CDR2 is FNYEAQ in the germline V gene. This CDR3 spans 17 amino acids. Trimming removed 1 base from V and 1 base from J; junction bases left unmatched: 8. This chain's CDR3 is CASSLVTTSVGTDTQYF. The CDR3 nucleotides are TGTGCCAGCAGCTTAGTAACTACTAGCGTGGGCACAGATACGCAGTATTTT.